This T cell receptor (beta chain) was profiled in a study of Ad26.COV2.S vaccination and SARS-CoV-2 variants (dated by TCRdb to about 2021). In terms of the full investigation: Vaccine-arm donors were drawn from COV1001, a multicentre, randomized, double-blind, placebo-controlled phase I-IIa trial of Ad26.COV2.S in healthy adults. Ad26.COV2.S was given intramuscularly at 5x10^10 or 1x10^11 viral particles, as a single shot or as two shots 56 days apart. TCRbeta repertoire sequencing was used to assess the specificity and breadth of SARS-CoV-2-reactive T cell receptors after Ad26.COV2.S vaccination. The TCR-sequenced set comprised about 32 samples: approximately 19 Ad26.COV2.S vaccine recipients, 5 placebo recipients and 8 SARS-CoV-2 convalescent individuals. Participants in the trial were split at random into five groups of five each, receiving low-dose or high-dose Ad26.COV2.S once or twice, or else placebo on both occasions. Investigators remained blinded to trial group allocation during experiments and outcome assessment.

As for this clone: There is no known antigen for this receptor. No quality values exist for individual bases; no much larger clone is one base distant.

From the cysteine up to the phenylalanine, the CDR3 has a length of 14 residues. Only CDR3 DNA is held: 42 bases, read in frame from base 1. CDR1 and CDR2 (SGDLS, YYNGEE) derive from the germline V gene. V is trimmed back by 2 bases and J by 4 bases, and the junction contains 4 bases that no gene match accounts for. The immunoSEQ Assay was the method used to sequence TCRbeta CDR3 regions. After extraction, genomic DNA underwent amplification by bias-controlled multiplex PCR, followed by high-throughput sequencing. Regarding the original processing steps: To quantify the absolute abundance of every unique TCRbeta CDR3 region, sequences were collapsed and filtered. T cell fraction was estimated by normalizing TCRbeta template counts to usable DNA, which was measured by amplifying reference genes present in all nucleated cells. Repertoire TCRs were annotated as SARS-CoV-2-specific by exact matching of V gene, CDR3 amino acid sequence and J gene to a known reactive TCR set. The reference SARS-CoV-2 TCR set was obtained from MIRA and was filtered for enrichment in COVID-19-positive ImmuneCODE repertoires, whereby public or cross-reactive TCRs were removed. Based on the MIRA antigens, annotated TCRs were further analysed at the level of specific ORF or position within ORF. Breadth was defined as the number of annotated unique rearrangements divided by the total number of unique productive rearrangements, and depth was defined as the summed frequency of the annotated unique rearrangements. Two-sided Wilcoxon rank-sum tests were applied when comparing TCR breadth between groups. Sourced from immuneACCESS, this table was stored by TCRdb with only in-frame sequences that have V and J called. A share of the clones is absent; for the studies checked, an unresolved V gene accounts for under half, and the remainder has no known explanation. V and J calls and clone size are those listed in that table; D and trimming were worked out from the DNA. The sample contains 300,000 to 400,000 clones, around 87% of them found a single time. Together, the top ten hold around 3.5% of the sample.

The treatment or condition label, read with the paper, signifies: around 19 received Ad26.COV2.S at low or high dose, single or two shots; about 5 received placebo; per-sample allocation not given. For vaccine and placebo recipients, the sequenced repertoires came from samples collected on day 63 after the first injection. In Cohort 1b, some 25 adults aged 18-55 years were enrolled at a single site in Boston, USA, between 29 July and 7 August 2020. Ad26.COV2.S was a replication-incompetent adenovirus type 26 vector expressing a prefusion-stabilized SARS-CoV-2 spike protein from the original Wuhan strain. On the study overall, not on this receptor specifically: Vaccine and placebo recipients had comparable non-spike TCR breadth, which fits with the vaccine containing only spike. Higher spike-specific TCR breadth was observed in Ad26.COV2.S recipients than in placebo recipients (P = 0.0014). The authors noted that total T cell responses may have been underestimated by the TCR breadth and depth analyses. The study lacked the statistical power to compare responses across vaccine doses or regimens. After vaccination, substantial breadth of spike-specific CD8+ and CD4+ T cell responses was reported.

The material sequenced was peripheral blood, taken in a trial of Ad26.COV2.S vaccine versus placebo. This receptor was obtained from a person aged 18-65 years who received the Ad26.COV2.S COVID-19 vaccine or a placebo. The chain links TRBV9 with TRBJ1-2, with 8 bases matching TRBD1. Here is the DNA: TGTGCCAGCAGCGTGGGACAGGACTTCTATGGCTACACCTTC. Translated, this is CASSVGQDFYGYTF.